This T cell receptor (beta chain) was observed in a study of PD-1 blockade in classical Hodgkin lymphoma. General study points: Diversity in CD4+ TCRs, unlike that measured in CD8+ TCRs, had risen significantly by C4D1. Similar baseline diversity was found in complete responders and newly diagnosed patients. Those starting nivolumab under 1 year post-ASCT were excluded.

Notes on this clone: Its antigen is as yet unknown.

Sequencing was performed with immunoSEQ multiplex PCR; in TCRdb, only in-frame clones are kept and a portion is missing. Here the sample spans around 58,000 clones, more than 90% being singletons. In every patient, relapse followed autologous stem cell transplantation, while exposure to brentuximab vedotin differed. Patients had relapsed/refractory classical Hodgkin lymphoma with complete response, partial response or progressive disease as best response. J lost 6 bases, V lost 5 bases, and 6 bases had no gene match. The CDR3 is 14 residues long. Germline V CDR1 and CDR2: SGHNT, YENEEA. This material consisted of peripheral blood mononuclear cells (PBMCs), taken at baseline. The receptor was isolated from a human donor with classical Hodgkin lymphoma. The chain links TRBV11-3 to TRBJ2-1; 8 bases agree with TRBD1. The CDR3 DNA reads as TGTGCCAGCAGCCCGGACAGGGTATCCAATGAGCAGTTCTTC. This translates into CASSPDRVSNEQFF.